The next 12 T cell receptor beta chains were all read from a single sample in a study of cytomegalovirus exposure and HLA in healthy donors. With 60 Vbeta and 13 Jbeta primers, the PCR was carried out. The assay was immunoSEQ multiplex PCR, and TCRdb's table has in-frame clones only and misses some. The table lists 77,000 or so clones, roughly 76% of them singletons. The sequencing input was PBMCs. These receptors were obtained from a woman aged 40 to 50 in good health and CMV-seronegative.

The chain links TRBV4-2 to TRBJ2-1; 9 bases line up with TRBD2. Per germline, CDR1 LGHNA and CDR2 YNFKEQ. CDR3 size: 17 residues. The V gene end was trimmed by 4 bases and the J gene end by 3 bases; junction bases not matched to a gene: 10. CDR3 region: CASSPNRGGAFYNEQFF. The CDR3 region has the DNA TGTGCCAGCAGCCCCAACCGCGGGGGGGCCTTCTACAATGAGCAGTTCTTC.

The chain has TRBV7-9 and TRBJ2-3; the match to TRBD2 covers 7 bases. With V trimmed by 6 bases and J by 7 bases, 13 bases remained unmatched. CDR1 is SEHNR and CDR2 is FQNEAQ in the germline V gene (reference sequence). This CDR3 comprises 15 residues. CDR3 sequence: CASSFRGGGPHTQYF. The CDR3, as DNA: TGTGCCAGCAGTTTCCGAGGCGGGGGACCTCATACGCAGTATTTT.

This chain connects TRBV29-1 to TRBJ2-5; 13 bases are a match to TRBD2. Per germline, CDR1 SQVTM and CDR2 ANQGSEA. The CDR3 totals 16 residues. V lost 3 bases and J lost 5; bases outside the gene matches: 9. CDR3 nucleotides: TGCAGCGTTGATTACCCCGGACTAGCGGGGGAGGAGACCCAGTACTTC. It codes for CSVDYPGLAGEETQYF.

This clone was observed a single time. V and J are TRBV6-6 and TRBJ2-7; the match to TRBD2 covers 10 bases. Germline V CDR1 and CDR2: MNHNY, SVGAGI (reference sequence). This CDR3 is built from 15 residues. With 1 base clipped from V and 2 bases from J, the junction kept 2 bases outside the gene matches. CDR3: CASSYLGLATYEQYF. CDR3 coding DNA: TGTGCCAGCAGTTACTTGGGACTAGCGACCTACGAGCAGTACTTC.

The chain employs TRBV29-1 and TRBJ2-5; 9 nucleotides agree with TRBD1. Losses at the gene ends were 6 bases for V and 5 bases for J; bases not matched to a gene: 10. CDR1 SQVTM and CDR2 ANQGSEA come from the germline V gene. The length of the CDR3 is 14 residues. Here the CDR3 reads CSVNNRGRGETQYF. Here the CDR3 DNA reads TGCAGCGTAAATAACAGGGGGCGCGGGGAGACCCAGTACTTC. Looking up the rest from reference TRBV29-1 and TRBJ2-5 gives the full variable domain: SAVISQKPSRDICQRGTSLTIQCQVDSQVTMMFWYRQQPGQSLTLIATANQGSEATYESGFVIDKFPISRPNLTFSTLTVSNMSPEDSSIYLCSVNNRGRGETQYFGPGTRLLVL.

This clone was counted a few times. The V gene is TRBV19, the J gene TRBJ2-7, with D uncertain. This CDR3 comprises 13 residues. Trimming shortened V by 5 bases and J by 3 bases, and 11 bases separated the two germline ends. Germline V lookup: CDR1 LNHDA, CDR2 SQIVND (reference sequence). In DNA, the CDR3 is TGTGCCAGTAGTTACGGCCTAGGCTACGAGCAGTACTTC. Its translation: CASSYGLGYEQYF.

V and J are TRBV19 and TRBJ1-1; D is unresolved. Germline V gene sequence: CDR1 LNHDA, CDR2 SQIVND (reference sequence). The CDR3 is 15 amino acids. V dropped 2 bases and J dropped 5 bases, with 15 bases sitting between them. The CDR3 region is CASSISGGVSTEAFF. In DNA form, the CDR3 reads TGTGCCAGTAGTATAAGCGGAGGTGTGAGTACTGAAGCTTTCTTT.

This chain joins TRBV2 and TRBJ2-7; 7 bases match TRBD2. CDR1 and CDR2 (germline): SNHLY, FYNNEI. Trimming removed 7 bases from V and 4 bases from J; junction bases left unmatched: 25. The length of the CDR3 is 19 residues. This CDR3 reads CASIPLYLAEDLSGYEQYF. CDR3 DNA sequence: TGTGCCAGCATTCCACTTTATCTAGCGGAGGACCTGTCGGGGTACGAGCAGTACTTC.

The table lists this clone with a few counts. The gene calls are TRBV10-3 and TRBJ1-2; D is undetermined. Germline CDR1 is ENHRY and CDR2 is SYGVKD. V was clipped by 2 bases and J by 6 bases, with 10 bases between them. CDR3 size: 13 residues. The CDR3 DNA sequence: TGTGCCATCAGTGAGCAGAATCAGAATGGCTACACCTTC. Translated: CAISEQNQNGYTF.

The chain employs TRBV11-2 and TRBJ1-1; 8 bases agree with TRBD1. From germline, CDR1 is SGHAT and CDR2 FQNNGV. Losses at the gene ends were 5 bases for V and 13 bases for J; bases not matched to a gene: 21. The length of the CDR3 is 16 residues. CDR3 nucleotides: TGTGCCAGCAGCCTAGGAAAGGCAGGGGGCCGCCCCTTGGGTTTCTTT. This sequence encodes CASSLGKAGGRPLGFF.

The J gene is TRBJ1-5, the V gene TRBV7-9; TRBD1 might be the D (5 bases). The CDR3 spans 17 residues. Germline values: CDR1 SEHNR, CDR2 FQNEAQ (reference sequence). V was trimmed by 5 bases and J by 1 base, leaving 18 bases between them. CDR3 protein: CASSPGLGGWSNQPQHF. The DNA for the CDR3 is TGTGCCAGCAGCCCCGGGTTGGGGGGATGGAGCAATCAGCCCCAGCATTTT.

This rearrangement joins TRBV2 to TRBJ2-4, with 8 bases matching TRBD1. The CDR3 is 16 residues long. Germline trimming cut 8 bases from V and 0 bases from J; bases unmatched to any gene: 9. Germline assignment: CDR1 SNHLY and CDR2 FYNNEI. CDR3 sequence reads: CASQDRVIIAKNIQYF. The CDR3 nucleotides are TGTGCCAGCCAGGACAGGGTGATAATAGCCAAAAACATTCAGTACTTC.